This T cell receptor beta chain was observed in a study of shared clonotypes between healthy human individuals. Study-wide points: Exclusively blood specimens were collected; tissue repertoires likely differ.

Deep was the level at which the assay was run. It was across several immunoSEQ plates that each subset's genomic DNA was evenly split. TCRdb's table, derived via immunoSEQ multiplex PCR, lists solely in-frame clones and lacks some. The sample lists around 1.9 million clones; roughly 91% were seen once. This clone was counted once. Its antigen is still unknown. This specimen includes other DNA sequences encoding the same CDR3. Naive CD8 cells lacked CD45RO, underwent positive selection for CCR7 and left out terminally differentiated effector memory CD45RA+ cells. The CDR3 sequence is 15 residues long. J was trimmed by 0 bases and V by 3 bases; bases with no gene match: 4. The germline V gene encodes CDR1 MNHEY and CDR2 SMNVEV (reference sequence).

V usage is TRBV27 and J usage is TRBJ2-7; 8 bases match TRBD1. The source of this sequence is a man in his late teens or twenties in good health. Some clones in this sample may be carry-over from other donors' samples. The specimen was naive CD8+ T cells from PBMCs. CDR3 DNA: TGTGCCAGCAGTTTTTTAGGGACAGGCTCCTACGAGCAGTACTTC. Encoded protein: CASSFLGTGSYEQYF.